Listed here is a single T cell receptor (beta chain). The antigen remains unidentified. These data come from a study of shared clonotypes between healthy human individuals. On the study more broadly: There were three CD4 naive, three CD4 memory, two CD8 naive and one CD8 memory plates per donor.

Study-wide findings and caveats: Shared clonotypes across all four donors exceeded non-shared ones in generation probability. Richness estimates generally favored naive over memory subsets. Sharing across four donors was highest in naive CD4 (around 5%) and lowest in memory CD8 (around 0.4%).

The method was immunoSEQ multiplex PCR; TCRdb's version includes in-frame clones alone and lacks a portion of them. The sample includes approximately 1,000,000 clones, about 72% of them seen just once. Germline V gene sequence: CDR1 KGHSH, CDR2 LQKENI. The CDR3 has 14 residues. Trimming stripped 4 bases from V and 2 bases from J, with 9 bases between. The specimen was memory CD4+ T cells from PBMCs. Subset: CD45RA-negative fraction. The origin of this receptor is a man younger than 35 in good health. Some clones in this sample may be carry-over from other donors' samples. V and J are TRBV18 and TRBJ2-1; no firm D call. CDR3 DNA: TGTGCCAGCTCACGGGGTGCACCCTACAATGAGCAGTTCTTC. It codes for CASSRGAPYNEQFF.